This TCR beta chain was sequenced for a study of spatial heterogeneity in lung cancer. Study-level information: A consistent excess of beta-chain over alpha-chain sequences was detected.

A unique molecular identifier was carried by every single TCR cDNA molecule. TCRdb re-analysed the 5' RACE reads in MiXCR, keeping a single row per CDR3 protein. The sample includes about 82,000 distinct CDR3 sequences, around 12% of them seen just once. With regard to this clonotype: Its target is not known.

Findings of the study overall: At tumor resection, ubiquitous expanded TCRs were detected in blood more often than later.

Time point indicated: sample taken at primary tumor resection. Frozen PBMC, nontumor lung or tumor provided whole RNA, which was sequenced unsorted. CDR1 is SQVTM, CDR2 ANQGSEA, per germline. The CDR3 has 14 amino acids. The V end was cut by 7 bases, the J end by 1 base, with 15 bases between. This receptor was obtained from a male donor with early-stage non-small cell lung cancer. Sequenced material: PBMCs, taken at surgery. The chain couples TRBV29-1 to TRBJ2-3, with D possibly being TRBD2 (5 bases). In DNA, the CDR3 is TGCAGCGAAGACTCGTTCGGGGGCACAGATACGCAGTATTTT. Amino acid sequence: CSEDSFGGTDTQYF.